This T cell receptor beta chain was found in a study of cytomegalovirus exposure and HLA in healthy donors. Whole-study findings and limits: Specific recognition of CMV antigens was confirmed in vitro for a few chains (all CMV-associated).

Details on this clone: What it binds is unknown.

The PCR made use of 60 Vbeta and 13 Jbeta primers. Assay: immunoSEQ multiplex PCR; the TCRdb copy retains only in-frame clones and omits some. Among some 130,000 clones, about 80% were seen once, and the ten largest hold under 3%. This TCR derives from a boy between 2 and 10 years old in good health and CMV-seronegative. The sequenced sample was PBMCs.

DNA of the CDR3: TGTGCCAGCAGTGACCCACGGACTGAAGCTTTCTTT. It specifies CASSDPRTEAFF. The J gene is TRBJ1-1, the V gene TRBV25-1; D ambiguous. Germline loops: CDR1 MGHDK, CDR2 SYGVNS. V shed 3 bases and J shed 5 bases, with 7 bases lying between them. The CDR3 consists of 12 residues.